This T cell receptor beta chain was observed in a study of STAT5B mutations in CD4+ large granular lymphocyte leukemia. Study conclusions and caveats: Without putative leukemic clones, patient CD4-sorted repertoires remained more clonal than healthy CD4+ repertoires.

Points on this clone: Antigen unknown.

Between the trimmed V and J ends, which lost 5 bases and 12 bases, there was a span of 14 bases. The germline gives CDR1 SEHNR, CDR2 FQNEAQ (reference sequence). The CDR3 covers 13 residues. Controls came from buffy coats of healthy blood donors. The assay was run at survey level. Profiling relied on immunoSEQ multiplex PCR, and the TCRdb table lists in-frame clones only, not all of them. The sample has 31,000 or so clones, 75% to 85% seen once. Sequenced material: CD4+ T cells from blood buffy coats. The receptor was isolated from a human donor in good health. The genes are TRBV7-9 and TRBJ1-6; TRBD1 is a possible D gene (5 bases). The CDR3 sequence is CASSLGGAQPLHF. DNA of the CDR3: TGTGCCAGCAGCCTGGGAGGGGCCCAACCCCTCCACTTT.